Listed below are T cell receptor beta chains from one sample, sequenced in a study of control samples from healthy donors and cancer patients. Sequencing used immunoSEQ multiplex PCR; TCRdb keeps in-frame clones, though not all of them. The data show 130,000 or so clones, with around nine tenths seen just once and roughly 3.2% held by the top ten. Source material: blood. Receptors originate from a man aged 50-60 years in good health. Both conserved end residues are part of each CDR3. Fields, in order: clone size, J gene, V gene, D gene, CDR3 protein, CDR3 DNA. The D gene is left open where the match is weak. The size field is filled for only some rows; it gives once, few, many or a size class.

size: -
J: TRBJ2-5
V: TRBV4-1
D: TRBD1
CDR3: CASSQKPDRGGETQYF
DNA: TGCGCCAGCAGCCAAAAGCCGGACAGGGGTGGGGAGACCCAGTACTTC

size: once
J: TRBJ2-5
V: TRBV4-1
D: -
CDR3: CASSQDPPLAEETQYF
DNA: TGCGCCAGCAGCCAAGATCCCCCGCTAGCTGAAGAGACCCAGTACTTC

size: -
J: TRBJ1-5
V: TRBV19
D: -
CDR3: CASSPRRQDNQPQHF
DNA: TGTGCCAGTAGTCCAAGAAGACAGGACAATCAGCCCCAGCATTTT

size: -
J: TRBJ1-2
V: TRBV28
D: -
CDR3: CASSVGSPYGYTF
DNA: TGTGCCAGCAGTGTAGGGAGTCCGTATGGCTACACCTTC

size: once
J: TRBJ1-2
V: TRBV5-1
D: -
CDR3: CASFVEGSSYGYTF
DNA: TGCGCCAGCTTTGTCGAGGGGTCAAGCTATGGCTACACCTTC

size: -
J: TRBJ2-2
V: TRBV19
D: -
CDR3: CASSKNGGQITGTSGELFF
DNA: TGTGCCAGTAGTAAGAACGGGGGACAGATAACTGGGACCTCCGGGGAGCTGTTTTTT

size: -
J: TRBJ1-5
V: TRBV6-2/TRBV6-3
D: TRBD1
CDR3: CASSHPTGSTYSNQPQHF
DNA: TGTGCCAGCAGTCACCCGACAGGGAGCACATATAGCAATCAGCCCCAGCATTTT

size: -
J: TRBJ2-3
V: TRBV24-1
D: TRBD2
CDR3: CATGGDVDTQYF
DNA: TGTGCCACCGGGGGGGACGTAGATACGCAGTATTTT

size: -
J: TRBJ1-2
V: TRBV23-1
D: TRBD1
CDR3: CASSQSGRGPPYYGYTF
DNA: TGCGCCAGCAGTCAATCGGGCAGGGGGCCTCCGTACTATGGCTACACCTTC

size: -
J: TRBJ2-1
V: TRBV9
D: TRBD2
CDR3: CASSATSGAGHEQFF
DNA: TGTGCCAGCAGCGCAACTAGCGGGGCGGGCCATGAGCAGTTCTTC

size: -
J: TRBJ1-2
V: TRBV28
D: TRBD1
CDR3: CASRLTGAGGGYTF
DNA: TGTGCCAGCAGATTGACAGGGGCGGGGGGGGGCTACACCTTC

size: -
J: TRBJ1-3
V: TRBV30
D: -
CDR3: CAWSVPGYSGNTIYF
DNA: TGTGCCTGGAGTGTACCCGGATACTCTGGAAACACCATATATTTT

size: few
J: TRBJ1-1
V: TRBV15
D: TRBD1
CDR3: CATSIRQGLNTEAFF
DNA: TGTGCCACCAGCATCAGACAGGGTCTAAACACTGAAGCTTTCTTT

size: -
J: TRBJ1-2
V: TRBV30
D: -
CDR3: CACRNYGYTF
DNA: TGTGCCTGCCGGAACTATGGCTACACCTTC

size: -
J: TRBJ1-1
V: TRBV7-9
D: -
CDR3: CASSWQNTEAFF
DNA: TGTGCCAGCAGCTGGCAGAACACTGAAGCTTTCTTT

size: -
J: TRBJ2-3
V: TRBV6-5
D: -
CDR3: CASSRSRAKDTQYF
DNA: TGTGCCAGCAGCCGTAGTAGGGCAAAAGATACGCAGTATTTT

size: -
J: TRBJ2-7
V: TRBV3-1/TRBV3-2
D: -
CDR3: CASSLYLTTSYEQYF
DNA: TGTGCCAGCAGCCTGTACCTGACAACTTCCTACGAGCAGTACTTC

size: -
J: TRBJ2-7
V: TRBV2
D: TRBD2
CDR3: CASSVDSGGAHEQYF
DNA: TGTGCCAGCAGTGTTGATAGCGGGGGGGCCCACGAGCAGTACTTC

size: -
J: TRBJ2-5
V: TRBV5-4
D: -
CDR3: CASSRGLGTIQETQYF
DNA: TGTGCCAGCAGCCGGGGGCTCGGGACTATCCAAGAGACCCAGTACTTC

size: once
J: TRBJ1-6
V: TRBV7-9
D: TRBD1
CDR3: CASSPWTGNSPLHF
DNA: TGTGCCAGCAGCCCGTGGACAGGGAATTCACCCCTCCACTTT

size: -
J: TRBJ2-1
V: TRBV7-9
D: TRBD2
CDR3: CASSRKTSGWDEQFF
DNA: TGTGCCAGCAGCCGTAAGACTAGCGGCTGGGATGAGCAGTTCTTC

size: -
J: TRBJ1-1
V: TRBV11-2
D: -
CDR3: CASSLAGTEAFF
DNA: TGTGCCAGCAGCTTAGCGGGCACTGAAGCTTTCTTT

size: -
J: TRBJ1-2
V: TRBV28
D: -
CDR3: CASSFSGAGYTF
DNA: TGTGCCAGCAGTTTTAGCGGCGCGGGCTACACCTTC

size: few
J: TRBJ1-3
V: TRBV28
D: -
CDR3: CASGSGNTIYF
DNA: TGTGCATCCGGCTCTGGAAACACCATATATTTT

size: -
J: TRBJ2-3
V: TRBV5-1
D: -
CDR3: CASSLMGISGDTQYF
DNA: TGCGCCAGCAGCTTGATGGGGATTAGCGGAGATACGCAGTATTTT

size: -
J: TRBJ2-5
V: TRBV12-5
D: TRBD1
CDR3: CASGLGQGSETQYF
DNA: TGTGCTAGTGGTTTGGGACAGGGGAGCGAGACCCAGTACTTC

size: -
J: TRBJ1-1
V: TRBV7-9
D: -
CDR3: CASSLGGVEAFF
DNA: TGTGCCAGCAGCTTAGGAGGGGTTGAGGCTTTCTTT

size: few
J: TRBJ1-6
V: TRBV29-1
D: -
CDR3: CSVVLGARNSPLHF
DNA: TGCAGCGTTGTCTTGGGGGCTAGGAATTCACCCCTCCACTTT

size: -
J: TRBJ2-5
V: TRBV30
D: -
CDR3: CAWGVRETQYF
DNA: TGTGCCTGGGGGGTGCGGGAGACCCAGTACTTC

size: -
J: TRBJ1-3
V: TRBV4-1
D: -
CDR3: CASSQDLRISGNTIYF
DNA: TGCGCCAGCAGCCAAGATCTACGGATCTCTGGAAACACCATATATTTT

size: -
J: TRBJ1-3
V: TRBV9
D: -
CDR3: CASSVSRGSTIYF
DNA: TGTGCCAGCAGCGTATCCCGGGGGAGCACCATATATTTT

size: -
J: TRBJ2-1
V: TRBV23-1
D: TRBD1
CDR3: CASSQEFLDRIF
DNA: TGCGCCAGCAGTCAAGAGTTTTTGGACAGGATCTTC

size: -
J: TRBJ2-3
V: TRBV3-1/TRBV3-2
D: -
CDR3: CASSQEYRVLYWDTDTQYF
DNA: TGTGCCAGCAGCCAAGAATACAGGGTTCTTTACTGGGACACAGATACGCAGTATTTT

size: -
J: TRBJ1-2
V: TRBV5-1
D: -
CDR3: CASSFEDNYGYTF
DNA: TGCGCCAGCAGCTTTGAGGATAACTATGGCTACACCTTC

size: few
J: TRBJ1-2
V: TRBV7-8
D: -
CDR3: CASTLKEGYGYTF
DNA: TGTGCCAGCACCCTTAAGGAGGGGTATGGCTACACCTTC

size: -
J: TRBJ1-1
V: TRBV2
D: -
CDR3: CASSRRGSVAEAFF
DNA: TGTGCCAGCAGCCGACGAGGGTCAGTAGCTGAAGCTTTCTTT

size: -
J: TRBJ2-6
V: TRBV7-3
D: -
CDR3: CASSSGRHSGANVLTF
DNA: TGTGCCAGCAGCTCGGGAAGGCACTCTGGGGCCAACGTCCTGACTTTC

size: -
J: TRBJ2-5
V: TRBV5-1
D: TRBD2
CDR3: CASSLGLAGTRGGVTQYF
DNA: TGCGCCAGCAGCTTAGGACTAGCGGGGACTCGGGGCGGGGTGACCCAGTACTTC

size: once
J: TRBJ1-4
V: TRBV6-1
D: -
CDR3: CASSEALLAVPTNEKLFF
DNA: TGTGCCAGCAGTGAAGCGCTTCTGGCAGTCCCAACTAATGAAAAACTGTTTTTT

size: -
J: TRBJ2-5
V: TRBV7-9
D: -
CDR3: CASMWAGKETQYF
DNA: TGTGCCAGCATGTGGGCGGGGAAAGAGACCCAGTACTTC

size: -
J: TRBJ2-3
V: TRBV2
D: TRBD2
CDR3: CASSLLSGGSGDTQYF
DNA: TGTGCCAGCAGCCTTCTTAGCGGGGGCTCCGGAGATACGCAGTATTTT

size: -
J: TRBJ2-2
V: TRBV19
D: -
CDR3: CASRLSGTGELFF
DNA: TGTGCCAGTAGACTTTCGGGCACCGGGGAGCTGTTTTTT

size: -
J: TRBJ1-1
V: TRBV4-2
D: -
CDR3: CASSQGHATAFF
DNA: TGTGCCAGCAGCCAAGGGCATGCGACAGCTTTCTTT

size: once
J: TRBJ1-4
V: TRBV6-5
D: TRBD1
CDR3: CASITGDTNEKLFF
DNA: TGTGCCAGCATCACAGGGGATACTAATGAAAAACTGTTTTTT

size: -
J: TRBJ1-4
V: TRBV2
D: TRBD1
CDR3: CASSEVGTGAGKLFF
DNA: TGTGCCAGCAGTGAAGTGGGGACAGGGGCTGGAAAACTGTTTTTT

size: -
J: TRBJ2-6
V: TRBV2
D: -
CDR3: CASSTTGGRGKLSGANVLTF
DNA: TGTGCCAGCAGTACAACCGGGGGGCGGGGCAAGCTCTCTGGGGCCAACGTCCTGACTTTC

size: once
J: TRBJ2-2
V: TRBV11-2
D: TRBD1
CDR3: CASSSTGAANTGELFF
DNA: TGTGCCAGCAGCTCTACAGGGGCCGCGAACACCGGGGAGCTGTTTTTT

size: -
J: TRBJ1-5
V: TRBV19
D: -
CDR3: CASSIGGYQPQHF
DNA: TGTGCCAGTAGTATAGGGGGGTATCAGCCCCAGCATTTT

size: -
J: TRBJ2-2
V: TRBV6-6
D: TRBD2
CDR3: CASILAGGPPGELFF
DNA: TGTGCCAGCATTTTAGCGGGGGGGCCGCCCGGGGAGCTGTTTTTT

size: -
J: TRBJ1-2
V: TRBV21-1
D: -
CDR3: CASSNFRGTADGYTF
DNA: TGTGCCAGCAGCAACTTTCGGGGGACGGCTGATGGCTACACCTTC

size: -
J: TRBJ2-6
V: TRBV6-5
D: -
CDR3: CASTPGGSGANVLTF
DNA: TGTGCCAGCACCCCCGGCGGCTCTGGGGCCAACGTCCTGACTTTC

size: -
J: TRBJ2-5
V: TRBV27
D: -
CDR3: CASRPPTGGDETQYF
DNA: TGTGCCAGCAGACCGCCGACAGGAGGTGACGAGACCCAGTACTTC

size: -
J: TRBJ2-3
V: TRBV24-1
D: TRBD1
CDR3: CATSDPGTGGTDTQYF
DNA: TGTGCCACCAGTGACCCCGGGACAGGGGGAACAGATACGCAGTATTTT

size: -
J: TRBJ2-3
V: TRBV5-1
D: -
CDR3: CASNQRGTTDTQYF
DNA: TGCGCCAGCAACCAACGGGGGACCACAGATACGCAGTATTTT

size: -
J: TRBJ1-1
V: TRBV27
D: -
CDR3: CASKPDDTMVNTEAFF
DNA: TGTGCCAGCAAACCGGACGACACCATGGTGAACACTGAAGCTTTCTTT